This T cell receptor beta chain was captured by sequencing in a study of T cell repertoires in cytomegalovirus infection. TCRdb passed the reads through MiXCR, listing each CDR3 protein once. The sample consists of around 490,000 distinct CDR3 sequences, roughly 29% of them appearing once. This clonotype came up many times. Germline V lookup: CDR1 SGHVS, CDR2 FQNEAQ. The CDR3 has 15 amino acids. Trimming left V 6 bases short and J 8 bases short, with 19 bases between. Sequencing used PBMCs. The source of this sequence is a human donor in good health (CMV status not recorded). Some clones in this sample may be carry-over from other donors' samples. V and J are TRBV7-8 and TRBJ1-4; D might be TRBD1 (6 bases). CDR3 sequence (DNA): TGTGCCAGCAGGGTCGACAGGCTCCTTGGAGAAAAACTGTTTTTT. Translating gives CASRVDRLLGEKLFF. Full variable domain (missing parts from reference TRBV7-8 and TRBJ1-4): GAGVSQSPRYKVAKRGQDVALRCDPISGHVSLFWYQQALGQGPEFLTYFQNEAQLDKSGLPSDRFFAERPEGSVSTLKIQRTQQEDSAVYLCASRVDRLLGEKLFFGSGTQLSVL.